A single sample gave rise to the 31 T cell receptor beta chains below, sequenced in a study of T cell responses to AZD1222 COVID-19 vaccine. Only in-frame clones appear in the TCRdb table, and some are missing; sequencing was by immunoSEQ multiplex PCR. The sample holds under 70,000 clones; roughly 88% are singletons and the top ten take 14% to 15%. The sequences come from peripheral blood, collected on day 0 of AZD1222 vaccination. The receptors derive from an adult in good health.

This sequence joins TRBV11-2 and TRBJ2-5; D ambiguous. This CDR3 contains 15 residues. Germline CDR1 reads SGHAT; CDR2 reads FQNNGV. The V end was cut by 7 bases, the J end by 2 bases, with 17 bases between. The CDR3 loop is CASTSLGRQQETQYF. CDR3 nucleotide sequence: TGTGCCAGCACCTCGTTAGGCCGTCAACAAGAGACCCAGTACTTC.

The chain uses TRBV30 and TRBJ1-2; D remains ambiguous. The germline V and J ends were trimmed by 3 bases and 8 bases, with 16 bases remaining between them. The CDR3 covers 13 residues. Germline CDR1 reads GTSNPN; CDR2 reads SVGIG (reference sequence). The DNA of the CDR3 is TGTGCCTGGAGCCTAAGCCCCGGCAGGGGCTACACCTTC. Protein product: CAWSLSPGRGYTF.

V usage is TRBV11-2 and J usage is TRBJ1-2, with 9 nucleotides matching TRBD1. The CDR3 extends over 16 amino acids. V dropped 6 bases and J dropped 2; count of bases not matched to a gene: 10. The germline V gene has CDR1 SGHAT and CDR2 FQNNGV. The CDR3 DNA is TGTGCCAGCAGATCCGCCGACAGGGGGACCAACTATGGCTACACCTTC. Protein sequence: CASRSADRGTNYGYTF. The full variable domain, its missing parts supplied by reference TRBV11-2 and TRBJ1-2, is EAGVAQSPRYKIIEKRQSVAFWCNPISGHATLYWYQQILGQGPKLLIQFQNNGVVDDSQLPKDRFSAERLKGVDSTLKIQPAKLEDSAVYLCASRSADRGTNYGYTFGSGTRLTVV.

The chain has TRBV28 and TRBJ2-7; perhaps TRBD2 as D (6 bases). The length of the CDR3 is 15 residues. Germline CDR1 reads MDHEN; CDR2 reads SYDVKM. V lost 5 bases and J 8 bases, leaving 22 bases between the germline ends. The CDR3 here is CASSLPQAGVFKQYF. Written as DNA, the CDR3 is TGTGCCAGCAGTCTCCCCCAAGCGGGTGTATTCAAGCAGTACTTC.

DNA for the CDR3: TGTGCCATCAGTGAACCCAATCAGCCCCAGCATTTT. It encodes CAISEPNQPQHF. This chain uses TRBV10-3 with TRBJ1-5; D unresolved. In germline, CDR1 is ENHRY, CDR2 SYGVKD. Trimming stripped 3 bases from V and 3 bases from J, with 3 bases between. The CDR3 is 12 residues long.

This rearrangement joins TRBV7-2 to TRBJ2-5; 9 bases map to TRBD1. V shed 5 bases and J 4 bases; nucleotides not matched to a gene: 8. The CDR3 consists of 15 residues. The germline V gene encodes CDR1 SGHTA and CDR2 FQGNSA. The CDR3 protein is CASSPSGGQGETQYF. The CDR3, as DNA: TGTGCCAGCAGCCCCAGTGGGGGACAGGGAGAGACCCAGTACTTC.

CDR3 nucleotides: TGCGCCAGCAGCAGGGGACTAGCGGATTACTCCTACGAGCAGTACTTC. Translating gives CASSRGLADYSYEQYF. The chain couples TRBV5-1 to TRBJ2-7; 11 nucleotides match TRBD2. Trimming at V came to 4 bases and at J to 0 bases, leaving 6 bases not matched to a gene. The CDR3 runs 16 residues. Germline values: CDR1 SGHRS, CDR2 YFSETQ.

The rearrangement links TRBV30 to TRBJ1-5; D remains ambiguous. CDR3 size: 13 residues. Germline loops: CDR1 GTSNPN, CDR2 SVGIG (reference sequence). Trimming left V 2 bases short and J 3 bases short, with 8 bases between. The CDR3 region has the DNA TGTGCCTGGAGTACCGGGGTCAATCAGCCCCAGCATTTT. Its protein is CAWSTGVNQPQHF.

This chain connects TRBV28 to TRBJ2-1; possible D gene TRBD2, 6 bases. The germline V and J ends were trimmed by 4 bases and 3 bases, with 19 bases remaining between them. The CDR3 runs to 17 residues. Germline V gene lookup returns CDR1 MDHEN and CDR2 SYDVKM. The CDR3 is CASSWGTIAADYNEQFF. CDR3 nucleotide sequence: TGTGCCAGCAGTTGGGGAACTATAGCGGCGGACTACAATGAGCAGTTCTTC.

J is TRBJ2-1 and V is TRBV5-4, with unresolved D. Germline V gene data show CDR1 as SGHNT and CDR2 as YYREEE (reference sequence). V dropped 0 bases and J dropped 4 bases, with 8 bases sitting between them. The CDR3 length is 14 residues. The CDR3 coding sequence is TGTGCCAGCAGCTTGGTTACGCAATACAATGAGCAGTTCTTC. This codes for CASSLVTQYNEQFF.

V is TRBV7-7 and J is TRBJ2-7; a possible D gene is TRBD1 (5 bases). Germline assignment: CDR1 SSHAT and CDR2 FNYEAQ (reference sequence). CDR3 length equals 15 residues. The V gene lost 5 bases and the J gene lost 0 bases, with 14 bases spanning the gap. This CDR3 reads CASSLQSGPSYEQYF. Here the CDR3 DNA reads TGTGCCAGCAGCCTCCAGTCAGGGCCCTCCTACGAGCAGTACTTC.

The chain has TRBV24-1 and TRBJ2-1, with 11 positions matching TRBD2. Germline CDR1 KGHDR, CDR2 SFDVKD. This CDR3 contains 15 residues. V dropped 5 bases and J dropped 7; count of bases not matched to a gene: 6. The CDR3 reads CATSVRTSGRNEQFF. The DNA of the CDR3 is TGTGCCACCAGTGTTCGAACTAGCGGGAGAAATGAGCAGTTCTTC.

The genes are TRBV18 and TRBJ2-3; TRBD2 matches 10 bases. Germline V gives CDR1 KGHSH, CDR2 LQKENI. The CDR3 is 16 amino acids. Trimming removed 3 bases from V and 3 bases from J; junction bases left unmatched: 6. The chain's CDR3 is CASSPQVSGRTDTQYF. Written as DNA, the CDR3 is TGTGCCAGCTCACCCCAGGTTAGCGGGAGGACAGATACGCAGTATTTT.

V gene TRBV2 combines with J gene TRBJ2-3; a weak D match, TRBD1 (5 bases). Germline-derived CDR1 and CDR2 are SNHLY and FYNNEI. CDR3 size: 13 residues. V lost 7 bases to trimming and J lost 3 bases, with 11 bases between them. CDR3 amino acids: CASKQDPTDTQYF. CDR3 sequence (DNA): TGTGCCAGCAAACAGGACCCTACAGATACGCAGTATTTT.

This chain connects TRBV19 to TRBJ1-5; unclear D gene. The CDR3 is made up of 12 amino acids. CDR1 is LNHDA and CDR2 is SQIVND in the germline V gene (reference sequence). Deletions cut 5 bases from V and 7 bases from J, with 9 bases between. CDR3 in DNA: TGTGCCAGTAGTCTGGGGAAGCAGCCCCAGCATTTT. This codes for CASSLGKQPQHF.

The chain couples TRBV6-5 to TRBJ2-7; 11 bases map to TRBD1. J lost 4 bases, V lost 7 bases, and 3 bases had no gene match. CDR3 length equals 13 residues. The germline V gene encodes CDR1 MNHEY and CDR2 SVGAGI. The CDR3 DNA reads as TGTGCCAGCACCGGGACAGGGGGTTACGAGCAGTACTTC. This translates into CASTGTGGYEQYF.

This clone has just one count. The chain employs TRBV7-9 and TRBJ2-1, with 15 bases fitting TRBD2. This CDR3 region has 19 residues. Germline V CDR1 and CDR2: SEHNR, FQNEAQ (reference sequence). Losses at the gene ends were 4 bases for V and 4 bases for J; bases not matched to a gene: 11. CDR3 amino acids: CASSYRTSGRGASYNEQFF. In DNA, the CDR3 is TGTGCCAGCAGCTACCGGACTAGCGGGAGGGGCGCGTCGTACAATGAGCAGTTCTTC.

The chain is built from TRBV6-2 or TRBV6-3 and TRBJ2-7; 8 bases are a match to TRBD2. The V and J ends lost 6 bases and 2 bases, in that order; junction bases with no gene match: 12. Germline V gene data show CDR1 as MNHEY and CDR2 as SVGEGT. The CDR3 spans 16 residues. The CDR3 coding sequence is TGTGCCAGCAGCCCTCTGAGTAGCGGGAAGACCTACGAGCAGTACTTC. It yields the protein CASSPLSSGKTYEQYF.

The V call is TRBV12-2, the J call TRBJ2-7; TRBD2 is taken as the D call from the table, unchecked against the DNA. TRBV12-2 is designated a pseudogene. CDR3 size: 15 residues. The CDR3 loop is CASRLARGFGYEQYF. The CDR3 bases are TGTGCAAGTCGCTTAGCACGGGGGTTTGGCTACGAGCAGTACTTC.

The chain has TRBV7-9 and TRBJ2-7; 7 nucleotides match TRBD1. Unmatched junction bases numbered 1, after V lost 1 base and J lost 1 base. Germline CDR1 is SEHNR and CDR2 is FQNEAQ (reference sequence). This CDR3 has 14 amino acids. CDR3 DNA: TGTGCCAGCAGCTTAGAGACAGGGTCCTACGAGCAGTACTTC. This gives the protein CASSLETGSYEQYF.

The CDR3 nucleotides are TGTGCCAGTAGTATGGGGGGACAGGGGTTCCACGAGCAGTACTTC. This sequence encodes CASSMGGQGFHEQYF. This chain uses TRBV19 with TRBJ2-7, with 10 bases that match TRBD1. The CDR3 spans 15 residues. The V segment lost 3 bases and the J segment 5 bases; nucleotides outside the gene matches: 7. Germline V CDR1 and CDR2: LNHDA, SQIVND (reference sequence).

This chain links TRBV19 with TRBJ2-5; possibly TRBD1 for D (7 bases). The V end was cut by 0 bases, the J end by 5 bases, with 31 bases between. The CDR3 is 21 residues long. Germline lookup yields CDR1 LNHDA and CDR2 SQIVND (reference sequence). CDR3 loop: CASSIDQRVEGGGWIKETQYF. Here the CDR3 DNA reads TGTGCCAGTAGTATAGATCAGCGGGTGGAAGGGGGCGGATGGATTAAGGAGACCCAGTACTTC.

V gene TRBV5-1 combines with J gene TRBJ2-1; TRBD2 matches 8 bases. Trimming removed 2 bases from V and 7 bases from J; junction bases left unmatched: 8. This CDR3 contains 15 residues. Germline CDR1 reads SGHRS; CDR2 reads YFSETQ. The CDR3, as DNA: TGCGCCAGCAGCTTTGGGGGAGGCGGGGGGAATGAGCAGTTCTTC. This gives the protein CASSFGGGGGNEQFF.

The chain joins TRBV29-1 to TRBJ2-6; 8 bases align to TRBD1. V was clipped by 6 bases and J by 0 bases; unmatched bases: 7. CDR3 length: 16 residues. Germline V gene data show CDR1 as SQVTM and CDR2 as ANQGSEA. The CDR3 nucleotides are TGCAGCGTGATGGACAGGGAGAGCTCTGGGGCCAACGTCCTGACTTTC. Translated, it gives CSVMDRESSGANVLTF. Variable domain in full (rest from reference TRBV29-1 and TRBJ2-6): SAVISQKPSRDICQRGTSLTIQCQVDSQVTMMFWYRQQPGQSLTLIATANQGSEATYESGFVIDKFPISRPNLTFSTLTVSNMSPEDSSIYLCSVMDRESSGANVLTFGAGSRLTVL.

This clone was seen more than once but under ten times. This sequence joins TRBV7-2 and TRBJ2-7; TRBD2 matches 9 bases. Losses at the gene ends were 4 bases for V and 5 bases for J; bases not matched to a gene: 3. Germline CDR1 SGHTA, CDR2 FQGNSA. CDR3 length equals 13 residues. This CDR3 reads CASSSRTSDEQYF. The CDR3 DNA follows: TGTGCCAGCAGCTCCCGGACTAGCGACGAGCAGTACTTC.

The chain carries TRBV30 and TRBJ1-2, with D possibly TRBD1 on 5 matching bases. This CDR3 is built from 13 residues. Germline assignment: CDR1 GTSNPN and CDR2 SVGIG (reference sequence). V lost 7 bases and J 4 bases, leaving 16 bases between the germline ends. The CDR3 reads CAFWDRTSYGYTF. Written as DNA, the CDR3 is TGTGCCTTTTGGGACCGCACCTCCTATGGCTACACCTTC.

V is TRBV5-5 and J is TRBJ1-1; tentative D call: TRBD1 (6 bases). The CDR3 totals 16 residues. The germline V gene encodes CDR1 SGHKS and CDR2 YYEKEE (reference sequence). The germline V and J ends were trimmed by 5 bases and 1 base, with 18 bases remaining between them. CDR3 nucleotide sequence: TGTGCCAGCAGTAAAGACCCGGGACACGAGAACACTGAAGCTTTCTTT. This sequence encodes CASSKDPGHENTEAFF.

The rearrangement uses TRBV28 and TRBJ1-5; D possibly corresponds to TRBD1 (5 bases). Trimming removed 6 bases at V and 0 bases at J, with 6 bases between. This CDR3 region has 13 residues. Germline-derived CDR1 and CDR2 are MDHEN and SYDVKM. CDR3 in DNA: TGTGCCAGCAGGACAGCTAGCAATCAGCCCCAGCATTTT. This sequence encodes CASRTASNQPQHF. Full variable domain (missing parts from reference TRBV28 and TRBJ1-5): DVKVTQSSRYLVKRTGEKVFLECVQDMDHENMFWYRQDPGLGLRLIYFSYDVKMKEKGDIPEGYSVSREKKERFSLILESASTNQTSMYLCASRTASNQPQHFGDGTRLSIL.

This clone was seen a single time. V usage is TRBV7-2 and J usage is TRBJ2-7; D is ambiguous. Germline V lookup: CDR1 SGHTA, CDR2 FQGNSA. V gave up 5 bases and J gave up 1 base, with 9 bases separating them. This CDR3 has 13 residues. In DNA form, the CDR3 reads TGTGCCAGCAGCCCTAGTAGGTCCTACGAGCAGTACTTC. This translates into CASSPSRSYEQYF. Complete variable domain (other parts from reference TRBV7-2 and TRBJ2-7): GAGVSQSPSNKVTEKGKDVELRCDPISGHTALYWYRQSLGQGLEFLIYFQGNSAPDKSGLPSDRFSAERTGGSVSTLTIQRTQQEDSAVYLCASSPSRSYEQYFGPGTRLTVT.

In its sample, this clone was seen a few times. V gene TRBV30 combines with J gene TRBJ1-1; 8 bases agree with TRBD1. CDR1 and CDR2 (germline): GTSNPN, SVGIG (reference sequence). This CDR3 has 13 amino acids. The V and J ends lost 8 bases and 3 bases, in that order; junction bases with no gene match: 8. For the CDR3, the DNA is TGTGCCGGAAACGACAGGGGCTACACTGAAGCTTTCTTT. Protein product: CAGNDRGYTEAFF.

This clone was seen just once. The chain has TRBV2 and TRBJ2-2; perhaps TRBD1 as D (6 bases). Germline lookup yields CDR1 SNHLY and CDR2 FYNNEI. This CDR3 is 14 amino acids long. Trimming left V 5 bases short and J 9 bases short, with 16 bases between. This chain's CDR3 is CASSPSRDIRELFF. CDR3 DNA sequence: TGTGCCAGCAGTCCGTCCCGGGACATTCGGGAGCTGTTTTTT.